This T cell receptor beta chain is drawn from a study of shared T cell receptors in the human thymus. The length of the CDR3 is 13 residues. V was cut by 4 bases and J by 8 bases, with 14 bases left in between. CDR1 and CDR2 from the germline V gene are MNHEY and SVGAGI. Here immunoSEQ multiplex PCR was the method, and the copy in TCRdb shows in-frame clones only, minus some. The repertoire holds hundreds of thousands of clones, with approximately 90% as singletons. The same sample was also used in a study of human thymus T cells. That work states: Corrective heart surgery yielded the resections from which the thymus tissue came. The authors found apparently biased V and J gene usage in thymic and blood repertoires.

This chain uses TRBV6-5 with TRBJ1-2; D unresolved. Material: thymocytes. This clonotype was obtained from a boy younger than two with a congenital heart defect. CDR3 DNA: TGTGCCAGCAGTTGCGAGCCCGGAGCGGGCTACACCTTC. Translation: CASSCEPGAGYTF.